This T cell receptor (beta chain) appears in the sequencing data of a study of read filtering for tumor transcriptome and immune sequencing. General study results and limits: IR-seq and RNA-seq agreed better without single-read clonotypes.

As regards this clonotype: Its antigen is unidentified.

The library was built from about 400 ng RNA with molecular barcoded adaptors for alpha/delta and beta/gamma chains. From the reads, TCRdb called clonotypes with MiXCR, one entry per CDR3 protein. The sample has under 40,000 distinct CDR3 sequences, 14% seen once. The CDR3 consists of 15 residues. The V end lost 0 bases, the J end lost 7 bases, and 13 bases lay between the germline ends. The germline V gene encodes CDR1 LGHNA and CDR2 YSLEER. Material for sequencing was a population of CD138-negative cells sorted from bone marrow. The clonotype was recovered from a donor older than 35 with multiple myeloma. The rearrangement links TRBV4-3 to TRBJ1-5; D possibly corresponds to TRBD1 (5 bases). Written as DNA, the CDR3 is TGCGCCAGCAGCCAAGATATGCAGGGTTACCAGCCCCAGCATTTT. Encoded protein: CASSQDMQGYQPQHF.